This T cell receptor (beta chain) was observed in a study of cytomegalovirus exposure and HLA in healthy donors. Primers for the PCR totalled 60 Vbeta and 13 Jbeta. Using immunoSEQ multiplex PCR, the repertoire was profiled, and TCRdb retains in-frame clones only, with some absent. Counted here are 150,000 to 200,000 clones, roughly 84% occurring once; the ten biggest clones make up about 0.24%. The sequenced material came from PBMCs. The receptor was isolated from a girl in the first two years of life in good health and CMV-seronegative.

The CDR3 bases are TGTGCCAGCTCAGAGGGGACACAAGATCAGCCCCAGCATTTT. Translating it yields CASSEGTQDQPQHF. V usage is TRBV18 and J usage is TRBJ1-5; weak D call: TRBD1 (6 bases). V lost 5 bases and J lost 5, with 13 bases in between. The CDR3 length is 14 residues. Germline V gives CDR1 KGHSH, CDR2 LQKENI.